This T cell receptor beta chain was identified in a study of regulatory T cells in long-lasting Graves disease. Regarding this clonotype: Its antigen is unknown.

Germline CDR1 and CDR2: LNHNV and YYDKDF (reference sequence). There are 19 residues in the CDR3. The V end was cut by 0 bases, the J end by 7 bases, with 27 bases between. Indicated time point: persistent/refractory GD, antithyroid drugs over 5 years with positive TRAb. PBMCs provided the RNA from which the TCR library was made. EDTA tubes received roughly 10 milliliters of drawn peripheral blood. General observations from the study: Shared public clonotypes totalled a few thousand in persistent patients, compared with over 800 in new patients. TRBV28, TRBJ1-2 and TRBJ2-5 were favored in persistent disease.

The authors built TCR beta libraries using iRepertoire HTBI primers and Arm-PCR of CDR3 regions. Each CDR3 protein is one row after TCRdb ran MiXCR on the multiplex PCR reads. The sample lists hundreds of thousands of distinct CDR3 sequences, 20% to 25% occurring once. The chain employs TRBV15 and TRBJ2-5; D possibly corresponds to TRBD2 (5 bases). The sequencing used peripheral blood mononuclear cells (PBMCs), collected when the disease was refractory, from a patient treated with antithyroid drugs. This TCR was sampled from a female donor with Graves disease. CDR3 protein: CATSRDEIVDRSTGGTQYF. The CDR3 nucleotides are TGTGCCACCAGCAGAGATGAAATTGTCGATAGAAGTACCGGAGGGACCCAGTACTTC.